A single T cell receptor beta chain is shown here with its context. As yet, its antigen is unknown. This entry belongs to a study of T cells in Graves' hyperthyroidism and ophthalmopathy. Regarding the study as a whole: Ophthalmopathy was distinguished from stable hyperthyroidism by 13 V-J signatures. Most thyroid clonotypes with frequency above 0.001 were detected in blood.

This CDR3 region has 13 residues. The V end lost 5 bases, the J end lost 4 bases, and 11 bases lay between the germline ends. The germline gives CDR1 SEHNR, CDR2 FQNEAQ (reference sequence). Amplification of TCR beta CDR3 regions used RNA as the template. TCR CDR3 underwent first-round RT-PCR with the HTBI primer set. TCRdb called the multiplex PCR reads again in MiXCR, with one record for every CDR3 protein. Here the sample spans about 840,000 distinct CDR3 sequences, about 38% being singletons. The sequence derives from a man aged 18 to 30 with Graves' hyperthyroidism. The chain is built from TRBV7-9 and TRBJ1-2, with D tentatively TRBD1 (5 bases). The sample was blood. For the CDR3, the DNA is TGTGCCAGCAGCGACAGATGGGGCTATGGCTACACCTTC. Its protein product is CASSDRWGYGYTF. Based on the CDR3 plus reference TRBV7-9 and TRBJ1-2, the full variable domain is DTGVSQNPRHKITKRGQNVTFRCDPISEHNRLYWYRQTLGQGPEFLTYFQNEAQLEKSRLLSDRFSAERPKGSFSTLEIQRTEQGDSAMYLCASSDRWGYGYTFGSGTRLTVV.